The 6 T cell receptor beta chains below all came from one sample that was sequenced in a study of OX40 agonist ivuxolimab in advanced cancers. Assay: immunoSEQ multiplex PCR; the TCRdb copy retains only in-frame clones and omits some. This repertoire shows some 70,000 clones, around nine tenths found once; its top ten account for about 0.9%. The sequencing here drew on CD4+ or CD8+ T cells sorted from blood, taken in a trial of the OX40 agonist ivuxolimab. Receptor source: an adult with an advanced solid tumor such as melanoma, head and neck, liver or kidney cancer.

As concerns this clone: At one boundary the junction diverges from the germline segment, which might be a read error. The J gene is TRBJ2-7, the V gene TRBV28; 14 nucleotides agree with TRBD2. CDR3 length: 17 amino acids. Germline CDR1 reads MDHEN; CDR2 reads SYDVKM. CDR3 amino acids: CASRAAGTSGSSSRVHF. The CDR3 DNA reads TGTGCCAGCAGGGCAGCCGGGACTAGCGGGAGTAGCTCTCGTGTGCACTTC.

The CDR3 loop is CSVESGGLGYTF. CDR3 bases: TGCAGCGTTGAATCAGGGGGGCTTGGCTACACCTTC. The genes are TRBV29-1 and TRBJ1-2; 7 bases align to TRBD1. The CDR3 is made up of 12 amino acids. Germline V gene sequence: CDR1 SQVTM, CDR2 ANQGSEA. V dropped 2 bases and J dropped 7; count of bases not matched to a gene: 4.

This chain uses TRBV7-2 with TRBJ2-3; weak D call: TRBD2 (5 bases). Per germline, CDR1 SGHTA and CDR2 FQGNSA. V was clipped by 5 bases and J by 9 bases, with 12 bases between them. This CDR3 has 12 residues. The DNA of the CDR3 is TGTGCCAGCAGCCCCCCCGGAGGAACGCAGTATTTT. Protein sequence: CASSPPGGTQYF. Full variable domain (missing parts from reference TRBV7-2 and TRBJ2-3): GAGVSQSPSNKVTEKGKDVELRCDPISGHTALYWYRQSLGQGLEFLIYFQGNSAPDKSGLPSDRFSAERTGGSVSTLTIQRTQQEDSAVYLCASSPPGGTQYFGPGTRLTVL.

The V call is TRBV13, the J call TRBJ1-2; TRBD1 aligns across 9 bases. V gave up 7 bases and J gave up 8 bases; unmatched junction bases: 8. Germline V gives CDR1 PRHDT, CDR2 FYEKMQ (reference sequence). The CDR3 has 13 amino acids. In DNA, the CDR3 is TGTGCCAGCACCTCACAGGGGGCTTGGGGCTACACCTTC. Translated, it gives CASTSQGAWGYTF. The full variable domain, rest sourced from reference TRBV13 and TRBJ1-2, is AAGVIQSPRHLIKEKRETATLKCYPIPRHDTVYWYQQGPGQDPQFLISFYEKMQSDKGSIPDRFSAQQFSDYHSELNMSSLELGDSALYFCASTSQGAWGYTFGSGTRLTVV.

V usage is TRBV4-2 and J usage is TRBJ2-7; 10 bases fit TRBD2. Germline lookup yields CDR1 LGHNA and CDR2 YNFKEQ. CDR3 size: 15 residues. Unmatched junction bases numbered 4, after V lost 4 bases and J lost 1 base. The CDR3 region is CASSRGTSESYEQYF. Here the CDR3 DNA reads TGTGCCAGCAGCCGCGGGACTAGCGAATCCTACGAGCAGTACTTC.

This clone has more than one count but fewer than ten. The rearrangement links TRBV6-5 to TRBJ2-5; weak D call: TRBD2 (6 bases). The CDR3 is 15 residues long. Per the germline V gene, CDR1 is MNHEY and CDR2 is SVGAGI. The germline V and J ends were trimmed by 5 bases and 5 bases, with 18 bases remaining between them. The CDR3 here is CASSALLLGGETQYF. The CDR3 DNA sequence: TGTGCCAGCAGTGCCCTCTTACTGGGGGGTGAGACCCAGTACTTC.